The 7 T cell receptor beta chains presented below share a single source sample, sequenced in a study of shared clonotypes between healthy human individuals. Here immunoSEQ multiplex PCR was the method, and the copy in TCRdb shows in-frame clones only, minus some. The sample shows some 2.1 million clones, around 93% of them seen only once. Naive CD8 cells lacked CD45RO and underwent positive selection for CCR7, leaving out terminally differentiated effector memory CD45RA+ cells. Sequencing was carried out using naive CD8+ T cells from PBMCs. The receptors were sampled from a man between 18 and 35 years old in good health. Some clones in this sample may be carry-over from other donors' samples.

This chain joins TRBV5-1 and TRBJ2-1; TRBD1 matches at 9 bases. With V trimmed by 5 bases and J by 6 bases, 9 bases remained unmatched. Per the germline V gene, CDR1 is SGHRS and CDR2 is YFSETQ. The length of the CDR3 is 15 residues. CDR3 bases: TGCGCCAGCAGGACGGCCGGGACAGGGATCAATGAGCAGTTCTTC. It specifies CASRTAGTGINEQFF.

CDR3 protein: CAKRGKNYGYTF. As DNA, the CDR3 is TGTGCCAAACGTGGCAAGAACTATGGCTACACCTTC. The chain carries TRBV27 and TRBJ1-2; no definite D call. With 10 bases removed from V and 2 bases from J, the gap between germline ends came to 11 bases. The CDR3 spans 12 residues. In germline, CDR1 is MNHEY, CDR2 SMNVEV (reference sequence).

The V call is TRBV28, the J call TRBJ2-7; D gene unclear. V lost 6 bases, J lost 3 bases, and 18 bases lay in between. The CDR3 spans 15 residues. The germline V gene has CDR1 MDHEN and CDR2 SYDVKM. The chain's CDR3 is CASRPRRLIVYEQYF. The CDR3 DNA reads TGTGCCAGCAGGCCGCGACGGCTCATAGTCTACGAGCAGTACTTC.

The chain joins TRBV5-5 to TRBJ2-1; D might be TRBD1 (6 bases). V lost 3 bases, J lost 0 bases, and 10 bases lay in between. Germline V gene lookup returns CDR1 SGHKS and CDR2 YYEKEE (reference sequence). This CDR3 spans 15 amino acids. The CDR3 coding sequence is TGTGCCAGCAGCTCCTGGACAGACTCCTACAATGAGCAGTTCTTC. As protein: CASSSWTDSYNEQFF. The full variable domain, its missing parts supplied by reference TRBV5-5 and TRBJ2-1, is DAGVTQSPTHLIKTRGQQVTLRCSPISGHKSVSWYQQVLGQGPQFIFQYYEKEERGRGNFPDRFSARQFPNYSSELNVNALLLGDSALYLCASSSWTDSYNEQFFGPGTRLTVL.

The chain couples TRBV4-3 to TRBJ2-7; weak D call: TRBD2 (5 bases). CDR3 length: 15 residues. V gave up 1 base and J gave up 0 bases, with 10 bases separating them. Germline CDR1 reads LGHNA; CDR2 reads YSLEER. This CDR3 reads CASSQVAGGSYEQYF. The DNA for the CDR3 is TGCGCCAGCAGCCAAGTGGCGGGCGGCTCCTACGAGCAGTACTTC.

This clone has a single count. This sequence joins TRBV19 and TRBJ2-7; 13 bases map to TRBD2. V was pared by 8 bases and J by 6 bases, with 7 bases of the junction left unmatched. Germline CDR1 LNHDA, CDR2 SQIVND (reference sequence). The CDR3 spans 14 residues. The CDR3 sequence is CASGGTSGKGEQYF. CDR3 coding DNA: TGTGCCAGTGGGGGGACTAGCGGGAAGGGCGAGCAGTACTTC.

The V and J genes are TRBV7-6 and TRBJ2-7; 8 nucleotides agree with TRBD2. Unmatched junction bases numbered 4, after V lost 4 bases and J lost 5 bases. The CDR3 extends over 13 amino acids. CDR1 and CDR2 (germline): SGHVS, FNYEAQ. The CDR3 DNA reads as TGTGCCAGCAGCTACGAGCGGGGGAACGAGCAGTACTTC. This sequence encodes CASSYERGNEQYF.